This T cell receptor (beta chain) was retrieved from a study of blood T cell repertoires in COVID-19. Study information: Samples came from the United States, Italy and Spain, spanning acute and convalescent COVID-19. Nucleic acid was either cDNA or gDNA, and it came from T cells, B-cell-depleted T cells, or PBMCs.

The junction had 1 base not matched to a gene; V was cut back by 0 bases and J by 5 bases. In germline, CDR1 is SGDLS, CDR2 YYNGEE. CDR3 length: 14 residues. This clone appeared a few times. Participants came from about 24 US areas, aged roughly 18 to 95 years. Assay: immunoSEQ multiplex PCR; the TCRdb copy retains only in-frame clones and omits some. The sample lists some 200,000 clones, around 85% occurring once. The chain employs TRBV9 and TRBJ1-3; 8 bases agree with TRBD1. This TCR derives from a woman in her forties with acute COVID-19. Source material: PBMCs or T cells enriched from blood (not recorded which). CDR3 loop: CASSVGTGRNTIYF. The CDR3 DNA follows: TGTGCCAGCAGCGTAGGGACAGGGAGAAACACCATATATTTT.